What follows are 13 T cell receptor beta chains derived from one specimen sequenced in a study of a mutant IDH1 vaccine in newly diagnosed glioma. Time point indicated: week 47, end of study. What each vaccine dose contained was 300 ug of mutant IDH1 20-mer peptide, accompanied by topical imiquimod. Generated by immunoSEQ multiplex PCR, the TCRdb table keeps only in-frame clones and is missing some. The sample lists about 94,000 clones; about nine tenths were seen once. For these TCRs, the target antigens are not known. The sequences come from PBMCs, collected from a glioma patient whose treatment included an IDH1 peptide vaccine. The receptors were gathered from a woman in her forties or fifties with glioma.

The rearrangement joins TRBV12-5 to TRBJ1-5; the D gene is possibly TRBD1 (6 bases). In germline, CDR1 is LGHNT, CDR2 FRNRAP. V was pared by 1 base and J by 6 bases, with 13 bases between. This CDR3 has 15 amino acids. DNA for the CDR3: TGTGCTAGTGGTTTGGGTCCTAGGGGGTCTCAGCCCCAGCATTTT. Translation: CASGLGPRGSQPQHF.

The rearrangement links TRBV4-1 to TRBJ2-1; 9 bases are shared with TRBD2. The V gene's germline CDR1 is MGHRA and CDR2 YSYEKL. J gave up 8 bases and V 4 bases, and 6 bases lay outside the gene matches. The CDR3 is made up of 14 amino acids. The CDR3 loop reads CASSRAGGRDEQFF. The CDR3 DNA reads as TGCGCCAGCAGCCGAGCGGGAGGCCGGGATGAGCAGTTCTTC.

The gene calls are TRBV28 and TRBJ1-6; D is ambiguous. The germline CDR1 and CDR2 sequences are MDHEN and SYDVKM. CDR3 length: 14 amino acids. Trimming left V 10 bases short and J 8 bases short, with 18 bases between. The CDR3 DNA reads as TGTGCCACCCATCCGGAGGGCTCGGATTCACCCCTCCACTTT. Amino acid sequence: CATHPEGSDSPLHF.

The chain is built from TRBV25-1 and TRBJ2-3; D gene unclear. Germline CDR1 MGHDK, CDR2 SYGVNS. The CDR3 extends over 14 amino acids. Trimming took off 5 bases at V and 2 bases at J, with 11 bases between the two ends. CDR3 sequence: CASSSTASTDTQYF. The CDR3 DNA reads as TGTGCCAGCAGTAGTACCGCCTCCACAGATACGCAGTATTTT. Looking up the rest from reference TRBV25-1 and TRBJ2-3 gives the full variable domain: EADIYQTPRYLVIGTGKKITLECSQTMGHDKMYWYQQDPGMELHLIHYSYGVNSTEKGDLSSESTVSRIRTEHFPLTLESARPSHTSQYLCASSSTASTDTQYFGPGTRLTVL.

The rearrangement joins TRBV6-6 to TRBJ2-3; 7 bases fit TRBD1. The CDR3 length is 15 residues. Germline-derived CDR1 and CDR2 are MNHNY and SVGAGI (reference sequence). The V and J ends lost 2 bases and 3 bases, in that order; junction bases with no gene match: 5. The CDR3 region is CASSYEGGATDTQYF. Written as DNA, the CDR3 is TGTGCCAGCAGTTACGAAGGGGGCGCGACAGATACGCAGTATTTT.

CDR3 sequence: CASSENPPGVPPDTQYF. The CDR3 DNA sequence: TGTGCCAGCAGTGAGAACCCTCCGGGAGTTCCCCCAGATACGCAGTATTTT. The chain employs TRBV2 and TRBJ2-3; tentatively, D is TRBD2 (6 bases). The germline gives CDR1 SNHLY, CDR2 FYNNEI. This CDR3 comprises 17 residues. The germline V and J ends were trimmed by 3 bases and 4 bases, with 20 bases remaining between them.

The rearrangement links TRBV6-1 to TRBJ1-1, with D possibly being TRBD1 (5 bases). Trimming shortened V by 7 bases and J by 7 bases, and 13 bases separated the two germline ends. Germline V CDR1 and CDR2: MNHNS, SASEGT. CDR3 length: 12 amino acids. CDR3 DNA: TGTGCCAGCATAGGTGGACAAGTTGAAGCTTTCTTT. Translated, it gives CASIGGQVEAFF.

V is TRBV19 and J is TRBJ2-3, with 7 bases matching TRBD1. V lost 10 bases and J lost 4; bases outside the gene matches: 8. The CDR3 loop spans 13 amino acids. Germline V gene sequence: CDR1 LNHDA, CDR2 SQIVND (reference sequence). CDR3 protein: CATYRGEADTQYF. CDR3 DNA: TGTGCCACCTACAGGGGAGAGGCAGATACGCAGTATTTT. The full variable domain, rest sourced from reference TRBV19 and TRBJ2-3, is DGGITQSPKYLFRKEGQNVTLSCEQNLNHDAMYWYRQDPGQGLRLIYYSQIVNDFQKGDIAEGYSVSREKKESFPLTVTSAQKNPTAFYLCATYRGEADTQYFGPGTRLTVL.

The DNA for the CDR3 is TGTGCCAGCAGTGGGCTAGCGGCCCGCTCCTACAATGAGCAGTTCTTC. Protein sequence: CASSGLAARSYNEQFF. The chain combines TRBV6-1 with TRBJ2-1, with 7 bases that match TRBD2. Germline lookup yields CDR1 MNHNS and CDR2 SASEGT. V trimming: 4 bases; J trimming: 0 bases; junction bases outside the gene matches: 6. This CDR3 region has 16 residues.

The V call is TRBV28, the J call TRBJ2-3, with no clear D. V was cut by 5 bases and J by 5 bases, with 14 bases left in between. The germline V gene has CDR1 MDHEN and CDR2 SYDVKM. This CDR3 is 14 amino acids long. CDR3 sequence reads: CASSKDRTQDTQYF. The CDR3 DNA is TGTGCCAGCAGTAAGGACCGCACTCAAGATACGCAGTATTTT.

The gene calls are TRBV7-6 and TRBJ2-3, with 9 positions matching TRBD2. The J segment lost 6 bases and the V segment lost 1 base, leaving 8 bases of the junction unmatched. Germline loops: CDR1 SGHVS, CDR2 FNYEAQ. CDR3 length: 16 residues. The CDR3 loop reads CASSLVRIAGEDTQYF. DNA of the CDR3: TGTGCCAGCAGCTTAGTCCGAATAGCGGGAGAGGATACGCAGTATTTT.

The chain combines TRBV6-5 with TRBJ1-1; no clear D. V lost 0 bases, J lost 1 base, and 9 bases lay in between. Per germline, CDR1 MNHEY and CDR2 SVGAGI. The CDR3 consists of 15 residues. Here the CDR3 reads CASSYSRAWNTEAFF. The CDR3 region has the DNA TGTGCCAGCAGTTACTCGCGAGCGTGGAACACTGAAGCTTTCTTT.

The chain joins TRBV6-6 to TRBJ2-7; no definite D call. CDR1 MNHNY and CDR2 SVGAGI come from the germline V gene (reference sequence). Trimming cost V 5 bases and J 1 base, with 3 bases left between them. The CDR3 sequence is 11 residues long. This CDR3 is CASSRSYEQYF. Here the CDR3 DNA reads TGTGCCAGCAGTCGATCCTACGAGCAGTACTTC.